Each of the 5 T cell receptor beta chains below was sequenced from the same sample in a study of Ad26.COV2.S vaccination and SARS-CoV-2 variants. Treatment meaning: some 20 received Ad26.COV2.S at low or high dose, single or two shots; 5 received placebo; per-sample allocation not given. Day 63 following the first vaccine or placebo injection was when the samples were taken. TCRdb's table, derived via immunoSEQ multiplex PCR, lists solely in-frame clones and lacks some. The repertoire holds a few hundred thousand clones, with under 90% as singletons. The starting material was peripheral blood, obtained in a trial of Ad26.COV2.S vaccine versus placebo. These receptors were collected from a person between 18 and 65 years old who received the Ad26.COV2.S COVID-19 vaccine or a placebo.

This clone has more than one count but fewer than ten. The rearrangement joins TRBV2 to TRBJ2-3; 13 positions agree with TRBD2. Germline lookup yields CDR1 SNHLY and CDR2 FYNNEI. The CDR3 has 15 residues. V gave up 7 bases and J gave up 3 bases; unmatched junction bases: 4. The CDR3 bases are TGTGCCAGCAAGGGACTAGCGGGATATACAGATACGCAGTATTTT. Translating it yields CASKGLAGYTDTQYF. The whole variable domain, filled in from reference TRBV2 and TRBJ2-3, reads EPEVTQTPSHQVTQMGQEVILRCVPISNHLYFYWYRQILGQKVEFLVSFYNNEISEKSEIFDDQFSVERPDGSNFTLKIRSTKLEDSAMYFCASKGLAGYTDTQYFGPGTRLTVL.

The chain couples TRBV9 to TRBJ2-1, with D possibly TRBD2 on 6 matching bases. In germline, CDR1 is SGDLS, CDR2 YYNGEE. V shed 7 bases and J shed 5 bases, with 10 bases lying between them. The CDR3 contains 12 residues. DNA for the CDR3: TGTGCCAGCGGGGGGAATAACAATGAGCAGTTCTTC. Amino acid sequence: CASGGNNNEQFF. The full variable domain, rest sourced from reference TRBV9 and TRBJ2-1, is DSGVTQTPKHLITATGQRVTLRCSPRSGDLSVYWYQQSLDQGLQFLIQYYNGEERAKGNILERFSAQQFPDLHSELNLSSLELGDSALYFCASGGNNNEQFFGPGTRLTVL.

Only a few counts were recorded for this clone. The V gene is TRBV19, the J gene TRBJ2-1; 8 positions match TRBD2. V gave up 6 bases and J gave up 2 bases; unmatched junction bases: 6. The CDR3 covers 15 residues. Germline V lookup: CDR1 LNHDA, CDR2 SQIVND (reference sequence). This chain's CDR3 is CASRSGTRAYNEQFF. CDR3 sequence (DNA): TGTGCCAGTAGGTCCGGGACTAGAGCCTACAATGAGCAGTTCTTC.

CDR3 in amino acids: CASSIDLGQPQHF. As DNA, the CDR3 is TGTGCCAGTAGTATAGATCTAGGACAGCCCCAGCATTTT. The chain combines TRBV19 with TRBJ1-5; D gene unclear. Germline V gene data show CDR1 as LNHDA and CDR2 as SQIVND (reference sequence). Trimming left V 0 bases short and J 7 bases short, with 7 bases between. CDR3 length: 13 amino acids.

The chain recombines TRBV5-8 with TRBJ1-4; 7 bases agree with TRBD1. CDR3 length equals 16 residues. V dropped 1 base and J dropped 5; count of bases not matched to a gene: 8. Germline V gene data show CDR1 as SGHTS and CDR2 as YDEGEE. The CDR3 loop is CASSLRQGGLNEKLFF. In DNA form, the CDR3 reads TGTGCCAGCAGCTTGCGGCAGGGGGGACTCAATGAAAAACTGTTTTTT.